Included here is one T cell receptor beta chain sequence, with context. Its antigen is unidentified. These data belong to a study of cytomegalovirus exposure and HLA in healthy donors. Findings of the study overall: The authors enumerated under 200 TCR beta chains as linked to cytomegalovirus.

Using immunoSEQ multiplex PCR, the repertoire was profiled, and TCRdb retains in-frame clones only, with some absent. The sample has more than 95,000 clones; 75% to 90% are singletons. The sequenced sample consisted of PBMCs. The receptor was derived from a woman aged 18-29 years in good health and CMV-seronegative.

Written as DNA, the CDR3 is TGTGCCAGCAGTTACCGGACTAGCGGGAGGGATGAGCAGTTCTTC. Amino acids: CASSYRTSGRDEQFF. The V call is TRBV6-5, the J call TRBJ2-1, with 15 positions matching TRBD2. With 2 bases clipped from V and 8 bases from J, the junction kept 1 base outside the gene matches. The CDR3 contains 15 residues. The germline V gene encodes CDR1 MNHEY and CDR2 SVGAGI.